The following is a TCR beta chain sequence with its context. A read error may account for a junction end that differs from germline. The data originate from a study of cytomegalovirus exposure and HLA in healthy donors. The PCR ran on 60 Vbeta and 13 Jbeta primers. The protocol was immunoSEQ multiplex PCR, while the TCRdb copy is restricted to in-frame clones and leaves out a portion. The sample has 130,000 or so clones, approximately 80% seen once. The CDR3 is 14 residues long. Germline assignment: CDR1 SGHRS and CDR2 YFSETQ. This clonotype was obtained from a female donor in good health and CMV-seronegative. This rearrangement joins TRBV5-1 to TRBJ1-1; D is undetermined. Sequencing was performed on PBMCs. CDR3 in amino acids: CASSLDPRNAEAFF. CDR3 in DNA: TGCGCCAGCAGCTTGGATCCTAGGAACGCTGAAGCTTTCTTT.